The 27 T cell receptor beta chains given below trace back to one sample, sequenced in a study of cytomegalovirus exposure and HLA in healthy donors. PCR employed 60 Vbeta and 13 Jbeta primers. TCRdb's copy holds only in-frame clones and misses some; the assay was immunoSEQ multiplex PCR. The table has around 130,000 clones, around 85% seen once. The sample was PBMCs. These receptors all come from a woman between 25 and 40 years old in good health and CMV-seropositive.

This clone appeared a single time. The gene calls are TRBV20-1 and TRBJ2-7, with D unresolved. Trimming removed 1 base at V and 6 bases at J, with 7 bases between. Per the germline V gene, CDR1 is DFQATT and CDR2 is SNEGSKA (reference sequence). The CDR3 loop spans 11 amino acids. Written as DNA, the CDR3 is TGCAGTGCTAGAGGGTGGCTCGAGCAGTACTTC. Its translation: CSARGWLEQYF.

V usage is TRBV7-9 and J usage is TRBJ2-7, with 7 bases lining up with TRBD1. The V and J ends lost 8 bases and 4 bases, in that order; junction bases with no gene match: 5. The germline V gene encodes CDR1 SEHNR and CDR2 FQNEAQ (reference sequence). This CDR3 has 12 residues. CDR3 in DNA: TGTGCCAGCGACAGGGTTAGATACGAGCAGTACTTC. Translating gives CASDRVRYEQYF. The entire variable domain, with the rest obtained from reference TRBV7-9 and TRBJ2-7, is as follows: DTGVSQNPRHKITKRGQNVTFRCDPISEHNRLYWYRQTLGQGPEFLTYFQNEAQLEKSRLLSDRFSAERPKGSFSTLEIQRTEQGDSAMYLCASDRVRYEQYFGPGTRLTVT.

This chain uses TRBV9 with TRBJ1-1, with a weak D call TRBD1 (5 bases). CDR3 length: 15 residues. The germline V gene encodes CDR1 SGDLS and CDR2 YYNGEE. Trimming removed 0 bases at V and 5 bases at J, with 14 bases between. In DNA form, the CDR3 reads TGTGCCAGCAGCGTAGAATGGGGGAGGGAAACTGAAGCTTTCTTT. Translating it yields CASSVEWGRETEAFF.

CDR3 nucleotides: TGTGCCAGCAGCTTAGATACAGCCTCCTGGGCCGGGGAGCTGTTTTTT. It is translated as CASSLDTASWAGELFF. The chain carries TRBV7-9 and TRBJ2-2; the D is unclear. The CDR3 sequence is 16 residues long. Trimming took 1 base from V and 6 from J, leaving 15 bases between them. Germline CDR1 reads SEHNR; CDR2 reads FQNEAQ (reference sequence).

This rearrangement joins TRBV29-1 to TRBJ1-1; 8 bases line up with TRBD1. The length of the CDR3 is 11 residues. V was pared by 6 bases and J by 7 bases, with 4 bases of the junction left unmatched. Germline V lookup: CDR1 SQVTM, CDR2 ANQGSEA. In DNA, the CDR3 is TGCAGCGTAGGGGACAGGAGTGAAGCTTTCTTT. Translated: CSVGDRSEAFF.

The genes are TRBV5-1 and TRBJ2-7, with TRBD2 identical over 11 bases. This CDR3 spans 15 amino acids. The J segment lost 3 bases and the V segment lost 4 bases, leaving 6 bases of the junction unmatched. The germline gives CDR1 SGHRS, CDR2 YFSETQ. The CDR3 sequence: CASSPGLADYYEQYF. As DNA, the CDR3 is TGCGCCAGCAGCCCGGGACTAGCGGATTACTACGAGCAGTACTTC. The whole variable domain, remainder taken from reference TRBV5-1 and TRBJ2-7, is KAGVTQTPRYLIKTRGQQVTLSCSPISGHRSVSWYQQTPGQGLQFLFEYFSETQRNKGNFPGRFSGRQFSNSRSEMNVSTLELGDSALYLCASSPGLADYYEQYFGPGTRLTVT.

The chain links TRBV7-8 to TRBJ2-1; 9 bases map to TRBD2. Germline V gene data show CDR1 as SGHVS and CDR2 as FQNEAQ. V trimming: 4 bases; J trimming: 10 bases; junction bases outside the gene matches: 11. The CDR3 length is 15 residues. This chain's CDR3 is CASSSSSGVRGEQFF. DNA of the CDR3: TGTGCCAGCAGCTCCTCTAGCGGGGTTCGGGGGGAGCAGTTCTTC.

The chain carries TRBV6-5 and TRBJ1-2, with TRBD1 as a possible D gene (6 bases). Germline-derived CDR1 and CDR2 are MNHEY and SVGAGI. This CDR3 comprises 14 residues. V was clipped by 6 bases and J by 5 bases, with 16 bases between them. The CDR3 reads CASSPGRQAYGYTF. As DNA, the CDR3 is TGTGCCAGCAGCCCAGGGAGACAGGCATATGGCTACACCTTC.

On this clone: Other DNA sequences in the same sample also yield this CDR3. The chain recombines TRBV7-9 with TRBJ1-1; a weak D match, TRBD1 (5 bases). CDR3 length equals 14 residues. Per the germline V gene, CDR1 is SEHNR and CDR2 is FQNEAQ (reference sequence). V was trimmed by 5 bases and J by 1 base, leaving 11 bases between them. The CDR3 protein is CASSLGHQNTEAFF. CDR3 DNA: TGTGCCAGCAGCCTGGGGCACCAGAACACTGAAGCTTTCTTT.

The rearrangement joins TRBV28 to TRBJ1-3, with 7 bases lining up with TRBD1. In germline, CDR1 is MDHEN, CDR2 SYDVKM. Trimming cost V 3 bases and J 11 bases; bases outside gene matches: 10. This CDR3 is 14 amino acids long. In DNA, the CDR3 is TGTGCCAGCAGTTTTAGGGACAGAGCAGGCTCCATATATTTT. Encoded protein: CASSFRDRAGSIYF.

V usage is TRBV29-1 and J usage is TRBJ1-2; weak D call: TRBD1 (5 bases). This CDR3 spans 12 amino acids. The V end lost 5 bases, the J end lost 6 bases, and 13 bases lay between the germline ends. Per germline, CDR1 SQVTM and CDR2 ANQGSEA. CDR3 sequence reads: CSVHQGLDGYTF. The CDR3 nucleotides read TGCAGCGTTCACCAGGGATTGGATGGCTACACCTTC.

CDR3 sequence reads: CSVKTGTSVQETQYF. As DNA, the CDR3 is TGCAGCGTAAAAACCGGGACTAGCGTCCAAGAGACCCAGTACTTC. The chain has TRBV29-1 and TRBJ2-5, with TRBD2 identical over 10 bases. J gave up 1 base and V 6 bases, and 8 bases lay outside the gene matches. CDR3 length: 15 residues. Germline V gene sequence: CDR1 SQVTM, CDR2 ANQGSEA.

The rearrangement uses TRBV28 and TRBJ1-5; D gene ambiguous. The V gene's germline CDR1 is MDHEN and CDR2 SYDVKM. V was trimmed by 5 bases and J by 4 bases, leaving 15 bases between them. This CDR3 is 15 amino acids long. The CDR3 sequence: CASSMAGGGNQPQHF. Written as DNA, the CDR3 is TGTGCCAGCAGTATGGCGGGCGGAGGAAATCAGCCCCAGCATTTT.

There are a few counts of this clone. The chain links TRBV15 to TRBJ2-5, with a tentative D call TRBD1 (6 bases). The CDR3 is 13 residues long. V was trimmed by 1 base and J by 4 bases, leaving 7 bases between them. The germline V gene encodes CDR1 LNHNV and CDR2 YYDKDF (reference sequence). CDR3 in amino acids: CATSRGGGETQYF. In nucleotides, the CDR3 is TGTGCCACCAGCAGAGGAGGGGGAGAGACCCAGTACTTC.

The chain links TRBV5-1 to TRBJ2-5; TRBD1 agrees at 7 bases. Germline loops: CDR1 SGHRS, CDR2 YFSETQ. The CDR3 runs to 14 residues. The ends lost 2 bases at V and 3 bases at J; junction bases unmatched: 4. The chain's CDR3 is CASSFYGQEETQYF. CDR3 nucleotides: TGCGCCAGCAGCTTCTACGGACAGGAAGAGACCCAGTACTTC.

The CDR3 spells CASSPEGGAINEKLFF. CDR3 DNA sequence: TGCGCCAGCAGCCCCGAAGGAGGGGCCATCAATGAAAAACTGTTTTTT. This chain joins TRBV4-1 and TRBJ1-4, with D perhaps matching TRBD1 (5 bases). CDR1 is MGHRA, CDR2 YSYEKL, per germline. V lost 4 bases and J 5 bases, leaving 17 bases between the germline ends. This CDR3 region has 16 residues.

The chain recombines TRBV30 with TRBJ2-7, with D possibly TRBD2 on 5 matching bases. The CDR3 has 13 amino acids. Germline lookup yields CDR1 GTSNPN and CDR2 SVGIG (reference sequence). Trimming cost V 2 bases and J 1 base, with 9 bases left between them. The CDR3 spells CAWSLGESYEQYF. The CDR3 DNA is TGTGCCTGGAGTCTTGGGGAGTCCTACGAGCAGTACTTC.

The rearrangement joins TRBV6-4 to TRBJ1-1; 8 nucleotides agree with TRBD1. CDR1 is MRHNA and CDR2 is SNTAGT in the germline V gene. Trimming at V came to 4 bases and at J to 4 bases, leaving 5 bases not matched to a gene. The CDR3 runs 14 residues. CDR3: CASSAQQGGTEAFF. CDR3 nucleotides: TGTGCCAGCAGTGCCCAACAGGGGGGCACTGAAGCTTTCTTT.

The CDR3 here is CAWEAGVDAAQYF. CDR3 nucleotide sequence: TGTGCCTGGGAGGCCGGAGTTGATGCGGCCCAGTACTTC. The genes are TRBV30 and TRBJ2-5; D is unresolved. Deletions cut 5 bases from V and 9 bases from J, with 19 bases between. Per the germline V gene, CDR1 is GTSNPN and CDR2 is SVGIG (reference sequence). The CDR3 totals 13 residues.

The rearrangement links TRBV5-1 to TRBJ2-2, with D unresolved. The length of the CDR3 is 16 residues. Germline assignment: CDR1 SGHRS and CDR2 YFSETQ. Trimming took off 4 bases at V and 5 bases at J, with 18 bases between the two ends. DNA for the CDR3: TGCGCCAGCAGCCCTCATTCCGGGTCAAATACCGGGGAGCTGTTTTTT. It specifies CASSPHSGSNTGELFF.

This chain uses TRBV18 with TRBJ2-2; 7 bases agree with TRBD1. Germline CDR1 is KGHSH and CDR2 is LQKENI. CDR3 length: 15 amino acids. V gave up 1 base and J gave up 6 bases; unmatched junction bases: 5. CDR3 residues: CASSPQSQGAGELFF. Written as DNA, the CDR3 is TGTGCCAGCTCACCACAATCCCAGGGGGCCGGGGAGCTGTTTTTT.

In DNA, the CDR3 is TGTGCCAGCAGCCAGAGACAGAGACAAGAGACCCAGTACTTC. Its translation: CASSQRQRQETQYF. J is TRBJ2-5 and V is TRBV14; TRBD1 is a possible D gene (5 bases). Trimming took off 3 bases at V and 2 bases at J, with 10 bases between the two ends. CDR3 size: 14 residues. The V gene's germline CDR1 is SGHDN and CDR2 FVKESK.

The chain is built from TRBV18 and TRBJ1-1; D may be TRBD1 (6 bases). V was pared by 0 bases and J by 5 bases, with 13 bases between. CDR1 and CDR2 (germline): KGHSH, LQKENI. The CDR3 has 15 residues. CDR3 in amino acids: CASSPPGGAKTEAFF. In DNA, the CDR3 is TGTGCCAGCTCACCACCGGGGGGGGCAAAAACTGAAGCTTTCTTT.

The V call is TRBV6-1, the J call TRBJ1-5, with TRBD1 matching 7 bases. V gave up 6 bases and J gave up 4 bases; unmatched junction bases: 6. The germline V gene encodes CDR1 MNHNS and CDR2 SASEGT. There are 14 residues in the CDR3. The chain's CDR3 is CASSQQGWNQPQHF. In DNA, the CDR3 is TGTGCCAGCAGCCAACAGGGGTGGAATCAGCCCCAGCATTTT.

The rearrangement uses TRBV11-2 and TRBJ2-6; 9 bases align to TRBD2. V shed 3 bases, J shed 1 base, and the junction held 1 base outside the gene matches. Germline CDR1 reads SGHAT; CDR2 reads FQNNGV. This CDR3 region has 16 residues. CDR3 nucleotide sequence: TGTGCCAGCAGCTTTAGCGGGAGTTCTGGGGCCAACGTCCTGACTTTC. It yields the protein CASSFSGSSGANVLTF.

This chain uses TRBV27 with TRBJ1-2; 8 nucleotides line up with TRBD1. Germline V gene lookup returns CDR1 MNHEY and CDR2 SMNVEV (reference sequence). V lost 0 bases to trimming and J lost 2 bases; unmatched junction nucleotides: 2. This CDR3 has 15 amino acids. The CDR3 sequence is CASSLSRTGNYGYTF. The CDR3 DNA reads as TGTGCCAGCAGTTTATCCCGGACAGGGAACTATGGCTACACCTTC.

The V call is TRBV29-1, the J call TRBJ2-7; D might be TRBD1 (6 bases). The V and J ends lost 0 bases and 3 bases respectively, with 9 bases between them. CDR1 SQVTM and CDR2 ANQGSEA come from the germline V gene. This CDR3 comprises 13 residues. The CDR3 reads CSVEDRDNYEQYF. The CDR3 DNA is TGCAGCGTTGAAGATCGGGACAACTACGAGCAGTACTTC.